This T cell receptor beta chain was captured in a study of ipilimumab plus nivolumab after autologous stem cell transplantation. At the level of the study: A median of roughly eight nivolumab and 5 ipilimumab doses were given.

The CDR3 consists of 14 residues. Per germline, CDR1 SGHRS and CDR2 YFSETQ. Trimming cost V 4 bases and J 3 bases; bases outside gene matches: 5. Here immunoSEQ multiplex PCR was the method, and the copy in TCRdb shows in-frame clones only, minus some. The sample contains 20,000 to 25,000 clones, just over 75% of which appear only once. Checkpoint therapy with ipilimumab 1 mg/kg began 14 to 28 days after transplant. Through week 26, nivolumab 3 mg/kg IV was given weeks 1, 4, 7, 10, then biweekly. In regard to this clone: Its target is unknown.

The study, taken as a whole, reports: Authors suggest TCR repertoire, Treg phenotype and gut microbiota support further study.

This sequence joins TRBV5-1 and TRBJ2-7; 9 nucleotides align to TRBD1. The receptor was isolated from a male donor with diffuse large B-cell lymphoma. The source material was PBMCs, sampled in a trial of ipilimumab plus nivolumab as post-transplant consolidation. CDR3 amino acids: CASSPSTGGYEQYF. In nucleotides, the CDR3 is TGCGCCAGCAGCCCTTCGACAGGGGGCTACGAGCAGTACTTC.